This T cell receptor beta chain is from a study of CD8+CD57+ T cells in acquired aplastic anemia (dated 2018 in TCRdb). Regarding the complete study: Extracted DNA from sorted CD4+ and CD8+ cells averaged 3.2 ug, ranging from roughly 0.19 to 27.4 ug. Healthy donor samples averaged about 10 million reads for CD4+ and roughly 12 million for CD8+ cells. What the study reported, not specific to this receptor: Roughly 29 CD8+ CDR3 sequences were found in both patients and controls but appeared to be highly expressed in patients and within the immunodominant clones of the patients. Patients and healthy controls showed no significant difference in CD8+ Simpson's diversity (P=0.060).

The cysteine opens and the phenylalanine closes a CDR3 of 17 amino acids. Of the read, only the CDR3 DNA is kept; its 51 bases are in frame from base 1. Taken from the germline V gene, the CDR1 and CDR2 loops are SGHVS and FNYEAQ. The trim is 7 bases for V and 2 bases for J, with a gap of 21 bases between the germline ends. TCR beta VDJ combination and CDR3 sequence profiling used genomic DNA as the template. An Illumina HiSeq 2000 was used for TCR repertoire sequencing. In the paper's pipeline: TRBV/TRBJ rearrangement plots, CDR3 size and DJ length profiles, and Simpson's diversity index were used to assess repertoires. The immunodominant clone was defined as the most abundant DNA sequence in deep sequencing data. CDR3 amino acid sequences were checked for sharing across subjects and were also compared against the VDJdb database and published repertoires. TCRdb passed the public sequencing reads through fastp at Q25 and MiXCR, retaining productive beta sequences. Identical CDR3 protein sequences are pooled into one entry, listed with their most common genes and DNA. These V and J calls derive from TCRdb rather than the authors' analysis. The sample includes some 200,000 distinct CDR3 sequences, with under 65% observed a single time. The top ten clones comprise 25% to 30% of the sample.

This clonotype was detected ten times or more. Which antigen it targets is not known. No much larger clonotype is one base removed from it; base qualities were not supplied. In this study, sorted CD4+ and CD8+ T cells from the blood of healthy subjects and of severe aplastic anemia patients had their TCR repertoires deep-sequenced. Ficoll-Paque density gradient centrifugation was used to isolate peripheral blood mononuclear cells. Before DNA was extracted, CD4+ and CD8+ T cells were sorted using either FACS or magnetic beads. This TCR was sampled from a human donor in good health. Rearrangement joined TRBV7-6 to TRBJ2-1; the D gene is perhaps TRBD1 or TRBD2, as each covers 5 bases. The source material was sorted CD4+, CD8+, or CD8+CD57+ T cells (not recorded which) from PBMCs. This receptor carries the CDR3 CASNRFSGTSPYNEQFF. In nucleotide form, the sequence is TGTGCCAGCAACCGCTTCTCCGGGACGTCGCCCTACAATGAGCAGTTCTTC.